Each of the 12 T cell receptor beta chains below was sequenced from the same sample in a study of CD8+ T cells in alopecia areata. Sequencing relied on a cDNA template that was reverse transcribed from extracted RNA. Sequencing was performed with immunoSEQ multiplex PCR; in TCRdb, only in-frame clones are kept and a portion is missing. The repertoire consists of 110,000 to 150,000 clones, with roughly 82% occurring once and the leading ten covering about 25%. Sample treatment: oral pan-JAK inhibitor, 5-10 mg twice daily. The sequenced sample was CD8+ T cells sorted from blood, obtained at week 4, from a patient treated with tofacitinib. The receptors stem from a human donor with alopecia areata.

This chain connects TRBV27 to TRBJ2-7, with 7 bases that match TRBD2. CDR1 is MNHEY, CDR2 SMNVEV, per germline (reference sequence). The CDR3 runs 14 residues. Unmatched junction bases numbered 8, after V lost 5 bases and J lost 4 bases. As DNA, the CDR3 is TGTGCCAGCAGTCCACGGGCGGGGGTTTACGAGCAGTACTTC. Amino acid sequence: CASSPRAGVYEQYF.

The genes are TRBV4-3 and TRBJ2-1; 10 nucleotides agree with TRBD2. With 2 bases clipped from V and 4 bases from J, the junction kept 2 bases outside the gene matches. Germline V CDR1 and CDR2: LGHNA, YSLEER. The CDR3 totals 15 residues. Here the CDR3 DNA reads TGCGCCAGCAGCCAAAGCGGGGGGGGTTACAATGAGCAGTTCTTC. Translation gives CASSQSGGGYNEQFF.

V and J are TRBV6-1 and TRBJ1-6; no reliable D call. The CDR3 sequence is 11 residues long. Germline values: CDR1 MNHNS, CDR2 SASEGT. V lost 6 bases, J lost 12 bases, and 9 bases lay in between. The CDR3 reads CASRAPGPLHF. The CDR3 nucleotides are TGTGCCAGCAGGGCCCCGGGACCCCTCCACTTT.

Here the CDR3 reads CASSNKQRGDTDTQYF. In DNA form, the CDR3 reads TGTGCCAGCAGCAATAAACAGCGGGGGGACACAGATACGCAGTATTTT. This chain links TRBV7-8 with TRBJ2-3, with 9 nucleotides matching TRBD2. The germline gives CDR1 SGHVS, CDR2 FQNEAQ. The V gene end was trimmed by 5 bases and the J gene end by 2 bases; junction bases not matched to a gene: 8. CDR3 length equals 16 residues. The variable domain in full, completed from reference TRBV7-8 and TRBJ2-3, reads GAGVSQSPRYKVAKRGQDVALRCDPISGHVSLFWYQQALGQGPEFLTYFQNEAQLDKSGLPSDRFFAERPEGSVSTLKIQRTQQEDSAVYLCASSNKQRGDTDTQYFGPGTRLTVL.

V usage is TRBV5-6 and J usage is TRBJ2-1; D remains unclear. CDR3 length: 12 amino acids. Trimming shortened V by 1 base and J by 9 bases, and 8 bases separated the two germline ends. Germline loops: CDR1 SGHDT, CDR2 YYEEEE. The DNA of the CDR3 is TGTGCCAGCAGCTTGCCCGTGAGTGAGCAGTTCTTC. The encoded protein is CASSLPVSEQFF.

The chain carries TRBV19 and TRBJ2-7, with TRBD1 matching 9 bases. V trimming: 6 bases; J trimming: 2 bases; junction bases outside the gene matches: 8. CDR1 is LNHDA, CDR2 SQIVND, per germline (reference sequence). The CDR3 totals 15 residues. CDR3 loop: CASRPTGTGTYEQYF. The CDR3 bases are TGTGCCAGTAGGCCCACCGGGACAGGGACCTACGAGCAGTACTTC.

V gene TRBV2 combines with J gene TRBJ2-5; 8 bases map to TRBD1. The CDR3 is made up of 16 amino acids. Germline-derived CDR1 and CDR2 are SNHLY and FYNNEI. The J segment lost 5 bases and the V segment lost 0 bases, leaving 8 bases of the junction unmatched. The DNA for the CDR3 is TGTGCCAGCAGTGAAGCGGGGGACAGGACGTACGAGACCCAGTACTTC. Its protein product is CASSEAGDRTYETQYF. Filled out from reference TRBV2 and TRBJ2-5, the complete variable domain reads EPEVTQTPSHQVTQMGQEVILRCVPISNHLYFYWYRQILGQKVEFLVSFYNNEISEKSEIFDDQFSVERPDGSNFTLKIRSTKLEDSAMYFCASSEAGDRTYETQYFGPGTRLLVL.

The chain recombines TRBV6-5 with TRBJ2-5, with D possibly being TRBD1 (5 bases). Per germline, CDR1 MNHEY and CDR2 SVGAGI. V lost 0 bases and J lost 1, with 9 bases in between. This CDR3 spans 15 amino acids. In DNA form, the CDR3 reads TGTGCCAGCAGTTACTCGCAGGGCTTCCAAGAGACCCAGTACTTC. Translating it yields CASSYSQGFQETQYF.

Comments on this clone: This specimen includes other DNA sequences encoding the same CDR3. The chain is built from TRBV11-2 and TRBJ2-7; D gene unclear. With 1 base removed from V and 4 bases from J, the gap between germline ends came to 5 bases. CDR3 length: 12 amino acids. The germline gives CDR1 SGHAT, CDR2 FQNNGV. The CDR3 loop reads CASSLGAYEQYF. In nucleotides, the CDR3 is TGTGCCAGCAGCTTAGGGGCTTACGAGCAGTACTTC.

A few counts support this clone. The rearrangement joins TRBV6-5 to TRBJ2-1; either TRBD1 or TRBD2 may supply D (5 bases each). Germline V gene lookup returns CDR1 MNHEY and CDR2 SVGAGI. The CDR3 has 13 residues. Trimming pared 2 bases from V and 4 bases from J, leaving 6 bases between. The CDR3 is CASSYGGYNEQFF. The DNA of the CDR3 is TGTGCCAGCAGTTACGGGGGATACAATGAGCAGTTCTTC.

The V gene is TRBV29-1, the J gene TRBJ1-2; 8 bases are a match to TRBD1. The CDR3 runs to 15 residues. The J segment lost 4 bases and the V segment lost 1 base, leaving 8 bases of the junction unmatched. Germline CDR1 reads SQVTM; CDR2 reads ANQGSEA. In nucleotides, the CDR3 is TGCAGCGTTGAAGGACAGGGGCGCCGCTTCTATGGCTACACCTTC. It is translated as CSVEGQGRRFYGYTF. Full variable domain (outside the CDR3, taken from reference TRBV29-1 and TRBJ1-2): SAVISQKPSRDICQRGTSLTIQCQVDSQVTMMFWYRQQPGQSLTLIATANQGSEATYESGFVIDKFPISRPNLTFSTLTVSNMSPEDSSIYLCSVEGQGRRFYGYTFGSGTRLTVV.

The chain carries TRBV2 and TRBJ2-1; D might be TRBD1 or TRBD2, each matching 5 bases. The germline gives CDR1 SNHLY, CDR2 FYNNEI. With 6 bases removed from V and 1 base from J, the gap between germline ends came to 13 bases. CDR3 length: 15 residues. CDR3 loop: CASSPGRLSYNEQFF. CDR3 nucleotide sequence: TGTGCCAGCAGCCCGGGACGGCTATCCTACAATGAGCAGTTCTTC.